The following is a T cell receptor beta chain sequence with its context. This entry belongs to a study of T cell changes during pregnancy in multiple sclerosis. Some clones are missing from TCRdb's copy, which holds only in-frame ones; the method was immunoSEQ multiplex PCR. This sample carries approximately 70,000 clones, just under 95% of them seen once, and the ten largest clones take less than 2%. Unmatched junction bases numbered 8, after V lost 6 bases and J lost 5 bases. The CDR3 spans 15 residues. Germline CDR1 reads SGHTA; CDR2 reads FQGNSA. This rearrangement joins TRBV7-2 to TRBJ2-2, with 8 bases identical to TRBD2. This sample comprised peripheral blood, obtained in the second trimester of pregnancy. The source of this sequence is a female donor with multiple sclerosis, enrolled in a pregnancy study. The CDR3 loop is CASSPSGRVTGELFF. CDR3 DNA: TGTGCCAGCAGTCCAAGCGGGAGAGTTACCGGGGAGCTGTTTTTT.